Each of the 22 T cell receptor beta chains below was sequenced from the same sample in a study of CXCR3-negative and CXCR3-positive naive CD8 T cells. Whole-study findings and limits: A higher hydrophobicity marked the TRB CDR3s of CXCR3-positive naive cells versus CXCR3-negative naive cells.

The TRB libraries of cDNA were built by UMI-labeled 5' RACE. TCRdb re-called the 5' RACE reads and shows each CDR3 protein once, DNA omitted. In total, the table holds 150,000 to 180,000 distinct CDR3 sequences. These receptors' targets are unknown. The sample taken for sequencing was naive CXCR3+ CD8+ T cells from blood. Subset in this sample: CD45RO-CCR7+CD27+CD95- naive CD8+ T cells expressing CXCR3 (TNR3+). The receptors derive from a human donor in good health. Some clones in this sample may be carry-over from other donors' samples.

The CDR3 here is CSVVSGQEVEAFF. The J gene is TRBJ1-1, the V gene TRBV29-1; TCRdb reports TRBD1, a call that lacks DNA to check it against. CDR3 length: 13 amino acids. CDR1 is SQVTM, CDR2 ANQGSEA, per germline.

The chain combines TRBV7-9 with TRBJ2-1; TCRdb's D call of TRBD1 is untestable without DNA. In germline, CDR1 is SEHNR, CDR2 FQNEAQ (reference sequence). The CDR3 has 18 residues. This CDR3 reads CASSVVGGPRKMYNEQFF.

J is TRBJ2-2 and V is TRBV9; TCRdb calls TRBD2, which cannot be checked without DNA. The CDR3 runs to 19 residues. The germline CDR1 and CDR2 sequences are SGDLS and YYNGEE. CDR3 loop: CASSVAGLAGGLLTGELFF. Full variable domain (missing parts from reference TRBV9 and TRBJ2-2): DSGVTQTPKHLITATGQRVTLRCSPRSGDLSVYWYQQSLDQGLQFLIQYYNGEERAKGNILERFSAQQFPDLHSELNLSSLELGDSALYFCASSVAGLAGGLLTGELFFGEGSRLTVL.

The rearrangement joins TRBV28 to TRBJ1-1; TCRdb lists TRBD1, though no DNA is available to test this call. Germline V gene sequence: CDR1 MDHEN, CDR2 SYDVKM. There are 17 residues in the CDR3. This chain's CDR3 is CASSLPTMDRVSTEAFF.

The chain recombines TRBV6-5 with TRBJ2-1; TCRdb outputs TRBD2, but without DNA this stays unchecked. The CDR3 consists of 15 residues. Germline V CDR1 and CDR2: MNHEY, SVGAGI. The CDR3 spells CASSPTSGSMNEQFF.

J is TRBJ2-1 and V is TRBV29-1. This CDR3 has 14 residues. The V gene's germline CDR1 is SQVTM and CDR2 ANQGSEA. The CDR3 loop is CSVVAANTYNEQFF.

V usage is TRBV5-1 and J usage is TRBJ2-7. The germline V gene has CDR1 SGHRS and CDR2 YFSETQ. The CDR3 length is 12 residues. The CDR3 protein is CASSNSLGEQYF. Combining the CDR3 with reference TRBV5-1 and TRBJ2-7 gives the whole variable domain KAGVTQTPRYLIKTRGQQVTLSCSPISGHRSVSWYQQTPGQGLQFLFEYFSETQRNKGNFPGRFSGRQFSNSRSEMNVSTLELGDSALYLCASSNSLGEQYFGPGTRLTVT.

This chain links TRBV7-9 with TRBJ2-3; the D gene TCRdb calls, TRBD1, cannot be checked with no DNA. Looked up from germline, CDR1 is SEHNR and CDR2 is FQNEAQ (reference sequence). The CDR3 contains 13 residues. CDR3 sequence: CASSDRVPDTQYF.

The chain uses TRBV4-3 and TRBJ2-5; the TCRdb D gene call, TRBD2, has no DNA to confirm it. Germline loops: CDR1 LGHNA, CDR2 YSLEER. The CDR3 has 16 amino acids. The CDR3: CASSQDSGGAAVTQYF.

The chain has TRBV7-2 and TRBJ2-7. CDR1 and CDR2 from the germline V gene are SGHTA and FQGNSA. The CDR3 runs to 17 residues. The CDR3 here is CASSLMKGFPNSYEQYF.

The CDR3 loop is CASSQAWGAYEQYF. The rearrangement links TRBV4-3 to TRBJ2-7. Germline V lookup: CDR1 LGHNA, CDR2 YSLEER. The CDR3 is 14 amino acids.

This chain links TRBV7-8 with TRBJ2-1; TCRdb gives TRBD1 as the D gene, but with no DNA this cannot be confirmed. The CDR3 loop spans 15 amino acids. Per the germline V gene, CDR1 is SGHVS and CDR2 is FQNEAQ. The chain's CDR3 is CASSSAGGIYNEQFF.

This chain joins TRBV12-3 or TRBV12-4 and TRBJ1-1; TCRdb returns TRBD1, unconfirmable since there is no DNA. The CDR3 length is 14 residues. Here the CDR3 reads CASSPRQFGTEAFF.

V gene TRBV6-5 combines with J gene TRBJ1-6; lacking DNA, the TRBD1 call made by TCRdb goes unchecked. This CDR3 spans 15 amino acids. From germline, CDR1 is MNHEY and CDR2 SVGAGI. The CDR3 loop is CASSYSGGPNSPLHF.

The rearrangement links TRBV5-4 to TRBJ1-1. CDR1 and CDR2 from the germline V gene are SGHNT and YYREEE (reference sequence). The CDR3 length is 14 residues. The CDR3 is CASSPTRMNTEAFF.

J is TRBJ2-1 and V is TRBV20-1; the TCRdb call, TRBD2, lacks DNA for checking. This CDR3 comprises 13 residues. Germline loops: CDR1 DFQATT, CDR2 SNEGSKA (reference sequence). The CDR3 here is CSARTSGSNEQFF.

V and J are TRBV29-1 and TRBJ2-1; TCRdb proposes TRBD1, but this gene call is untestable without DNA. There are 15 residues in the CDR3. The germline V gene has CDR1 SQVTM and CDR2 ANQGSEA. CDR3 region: CSVNQGWGSYNEQFF.

The CDR3 sequence is CASNPGETSQETQYF. This chain links TRBV9 with TRBJ2-5; TCRdb returns TRBD1, unconfirmable since there is no DNA. Germline V lookup: CDR1 SGDLS, CDR2 YYNGEE. This CDR3 is 15 amino acids long.

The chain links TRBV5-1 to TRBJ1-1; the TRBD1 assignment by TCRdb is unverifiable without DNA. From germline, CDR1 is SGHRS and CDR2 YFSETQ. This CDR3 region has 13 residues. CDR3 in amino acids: CASSSGTGTEAFF.

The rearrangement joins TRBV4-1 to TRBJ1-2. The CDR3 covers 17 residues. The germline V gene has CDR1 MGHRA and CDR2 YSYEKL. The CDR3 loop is CASSQVADTEALYGYTF.

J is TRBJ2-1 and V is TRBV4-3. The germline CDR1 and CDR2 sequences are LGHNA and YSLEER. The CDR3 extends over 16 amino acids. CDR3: CASSQGDFPQYNEQFF.

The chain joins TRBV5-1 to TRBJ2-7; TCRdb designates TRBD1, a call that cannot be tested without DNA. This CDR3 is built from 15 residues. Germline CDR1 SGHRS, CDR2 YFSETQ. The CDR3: CASSSGQAATYEQYF.